This is a list of T cell receptor beta chains from one sample in a study of CD8+CD57+ T cells in acquired aplastic anemia. TCRdb analysed the reads with MiXCR anew, one entry per CDR3 protein. The sample yields approximately 300,000 distinct CDR3 sequences, roughly 53% seen once. The material sequenced was sorted CD4+, CD8+, or CD8+CD57+ T cells (not recorded which) from PBMCs. These receptors originate from a human donor with aplastic anemia. Both conserved end residues are part of each CDR3. D genes are given only for firm matches. A clone size is listed for some rows: how often the clone was seen (once, few, many), or a class if it is expanded.

d_call | j_call | clone_size | cdr3_length | v_call | cdr3_aa | cdr3_nt
TRBD1 | TRBJ1-5 | few | 13 | TRBV2 | CASQGQTNQPQHF | TGTGCCAGCCAGGGACAGACTAATCAGCCCCAGCATTTT
. | TRBJ1-2 | . | 17 | TRBV7-6 | CASSLGAAQNLNYGYTF | TGTGCCAGCAGCTTAGGAGCGGCCCAGAACCTTAACTATGGCTACACCTTC
TRBD1 | TRBJ1-5 | . | 15 | TRBV19 | CASSRTGLSNQPQHF | TGTGCCAGTAGTCGGACAGGACTAAGCAATCAGCCCCAGCATTTT
TRBD2 | TRBJ2-1 | many | 17 | TRBV19 | CASKAQGLAGGFNEQFF | TGTGCCAGTAAAGCTCAGGGACTAGCGGGGGGTTTTAATGAGCAGTTCTTC
. | TRBJ1-3 | . | 14 | TRBV6-5 | CASRAGPSGNTIYF | TGTGCCAGCAGAGCCGGGCCCTCTGGAAACACCATATATTTT
. | TRBJ2-5 | many | 16 | TRBV10-1 | CASSDIGDRLQETQYF | TGCGCCAGCAGTGACATCGGGGACCGATTACAAGAGACCCAGTACTTC
. | TRBJ2-7 | . | 12 | TRBV25-1 | CARTGGFYEQYF | TGTGCCAGGACCGGGGGTTTCTACGAGCAGTACTTC
TRBD1 | TRBJ1-2 | many | 15 | TRBV2 | CASLLEGQGLYGYTF | TGTGCCAGCTTACTTGAAGGACAGGGCCTCTATGGCTACACCTTC
TRBD1 | TRBJ1-4 | . | 16 | TRBV2 | CASSERTGETFEKLFF | TGTGCCAGCAGTGAACGTACAGGGGAGACATTTGAAAAACTGTTTTTT
. | TRBJ2-7 | many | 13 | TRBV5-1 | CASSNRAYDEQYF | TGCGCCAGCAGCAACCGGGCCTACGACGAGCAGTACTTC
TRBD1 | TRBJ2-7 | . | 15 | TRBV6-5 | CASSSGTGEVHEQYF | TGTGCCAGCAGTTCCGGGACAGGGGAGGTTCATGAGCAGTACTTC
. | TRBJ2-5 | . | 15 | TRBV6-1 | CASREARGLQETQYF | TGTGCCAGCCGTGAAGCAAGGGGTCTGCAAGAGACCCAGTACTTC
TRBD1 | TRBJ1-6 | . | 15 | TRBV12-3/TRBV12-4 | CASSPGQGAEPPLHF | TGTGCCAGCAGTCCCGGGCAGGGGGCGGAACCACCCCTCCACTTT
. | TRBJ1-5 | . | 14 | TRBV10-3 | CAISELEGNQPQHF | TGTGCCATCAGTGAGTTAGAGGGAAATCAGCCCCAGCATTTT
TRBD2 | TRBJ2-7 | . | 16 | TRBV5-1 | CASSLEGTGGAYEQYF | TGCGCCAGCAGCTTGGAAGGTACGGGAGGCGCCTACGAGCAGTACTTC
TRBD2 | TRBJ2-3 | . | 18 | TRBV19 | CASSISSGRKTSTDTQYF | TGTGCCAGTAGTATAAGTAGCGGGAGAAAGACCAGCACAGATACGCAGTATTTT
. | TRBJ1-6 | few | 14 | TRBV7-3 | CASSQAGEGSPLHF | TGCGCCAGCAGCCAAGCAGGGGAGGGTTCACCCCTCCACTTT
TRBD2 | TRBJ2-1 | many | 16 | TRBV19 | CASSWTSGGAYNEQFF | TGTGCCAGTAGTTGGACTAGCGGGGGGGCCTACAATGAGCAGTTCTTC
. | TRBJ2-3 | . | 16 | TRBV6-5 | CASSQGTNPPTATQYF | TGTGCCAGCTCCCAAGGCACTAACCCCCCCACAGCTACGCAGTATTTT
TRBD1 | TRBJ1-5 | . | 15 | TRBV7-8 | CASSLERQGIQPQHF | TGTGCCAGCAGCTTAGAACGACAGGGGATTCAGCCCCAGCATTTT
TRBD2 | TRBJ2-3 | . | 16 | TRBV9 | CASSVGVSGRSDTQYF | TGTGCCAGCAGCGTAGGGGTTAGCGGGAGGTCGGATACGCAGTATTTT
TRBD1 | TRBJ2-2 | once | 15 | TRBV5-6 | CASSGDRGNTGELFF | TGTGCCAGCAGCGGGGACAGGGGAAACACCGGGGAGCTGTTTTTT
. | TRBJ1-1 | many | 13 | TRBV2 | CASSEGVNTEAFF | TGTGCCAGCAGTGAAGGGGTGAACACTGAAGCTTTCTTT
TRBD1 | TRBJ1-4 | few | 15 | TRBV18 | CASSPGTGSNEKLFF | TGTGCCAGCTCACCAGGGACAGGGTCTAATGAAAAACTGTTTTTT
TRBD1 | TRBJ2-5 | . | 13 | TRBV20-1 | CSAKGAENQPQYF | TGCAGTGCTAAGGGGGCGGAAAATCAGCCCCAGTACTTC
. | TRBJ2-6 | . | 14 | TRBV9 | CASSLLSGANVLTF | TGTGCCAGCAGCTTACTCTCTGGGGCCAACGTCCTGACTTTC
. | TRBJ2-1 | . | 15 | TRBV15 | CATSRARSSYNEQFF | TGTGCCACCAGCAGAGCCAGGAGCTCCTACAATGAGCAGTTCTTC
. | TRBJ2-1 | . | 12 | TRBV24-1 | CATGDGYNEQFF | TGTGCCACCGGGGACGGATACAATGAGCAGTTCTTC
TRBD1 | TRBJ1-2 | . | 13 | TRBV6-6 | CASSNGQGYGYTF | TGTGCCAGCAGTAACGGACAGGGTTATGGCTACACCTTC
TRBD2 | TRBJ2-7 | many | 14 | TRBV2 | CASIKGLTNYEQYF | TGTGCCAGCATCAAGGGACTAACTAATTACGAGCAGTACTTC
. | TRBJ2-7 | . | 12 | TRBV7-9 | CASSLDVDEQYF | TGTGCCAGCAGCTTAGATGTGGACGAGCAGTACTTC
TRBD1 | TRBJ1-4 | . | 14 | TRBV15 | CATRDRGSSGKLFF | TGTGCCACTAGGGACAGGGGCTCCTCTGGAAAACTGTTTTTT
. | TRBJ1-5 | . | 13 | TRBV9 | CASRPVDGQPQHF | TGTGCCAGTCGGCCGGTGGACGGTCAGCCCCAGCATTTT
. | TRBJ1-2 | . | 11 | TRBV7-2 | CASSLRSGYTF | TGTGCCAGCAGCCTAAGGAGTGGCTACACCTTC
. | TRBJ1-4 | once | 12 | TRBV2 | CASSLNGEKLFF | TGTGCCAGCAGCCTAAACGGCGAAAAACTGTTTTTT
TRBD1 | TRBJ2-7 | few | 16 | TRBV24-1 | CATSDLGQGRGYEQYF | TGTGCCACCAGTGACTTGGGACAGGGGAGGGGATACGAGCAGTACTTC
. | TRBJ1-2 | many | 15 | TRBV6-1 | CASSEQALEDYGYTF | TGTGCCAGCAGTGAACAGGCTCTTGAGGACTATGGCTACACCTTC
. | TRBJ1-2 | few | 12 | TRBV10-3 | CAIRQGEYGYTF | TGTGCCATCAGACAGGGAGAGTATGGCTACACCTTC
. | TRBJ2-2 | few | 13 | TRBV2 | CASSLDILRELFF | TGTGCCAGCAGTCTAGACATTCTCAGGGAGCTGTTTTTT
. | TRBJ1-2 | many | 12 | TRBV29-1 | CSVVTGNYGYTF | TGCAGCGTTGTAACGGGTAACTATGGCTACACCTTC
TRBD1 | TRBJ1-2 | . | 15 | TRBV25-1 | CASSPRTGPDHGYTF | TGTGCCAGCAGCCCCCGGACAGGGCCGGACCATGGCTACACCTTC
TRBD2 | TRBJ2-7 | many | 17 | TRBV11-2 | CASSAGLAGGNPYVQYF | TGTGCCAGCAGCGCGGGACTAGCGGGAGGGAACCCCTACGTGCAGTACTTC
. | TRBJ1-2 | many | 15 | TRBV7-9 | CASSSEGVLGYGYTF | TGTGCCAGCAGCTCGGAGGGGGTTCTGGGCTATGGCTACACCTTC
. | TRBJ1-2 | . | 14 | TRBV2 | CASSEVFGDYGYTF | TGTGCCAGCAGTGAAGTATTCGGTGACTATGGCTACACCTTC
TRBD2 | TRBJ2-1 | . | 16 | TRBV24-1 | CATSVGAGGPYNEQFF | TGTGCCACCAGTGTGGGTGCGGGGGGGCCCTACAATGAGCAGTTCTTC
. | TRBJ1-2 | many | 9 | TRBV20-1 | CSASYGYTF | TGCAGTGCTAGTTATGGCTACACCTTC
TRBD1 | TRBJ1-6 | . | 15 | TRBV5-6 | CASSVGQVPNSPLHF | TGTGCCAGCAGCGTGGGACAGGTCCCTAATTCACCCCTCCACTTT
. | TRBJ2-7 | many | 15 | TRBV11-2 | CASSLAVQVSYEQYF | TGTGCCAGCAGCTTAGCGGTACAGGTATCATACGAGCAGTACTTC
. | TRBJ2-1 | many | 15 | TRBV7-9 | CASSPKTESYNEQFF | TGTGCCAGCAGCCCGAAGACAGAATCTTACAATGAGCAGTTCTTC
TRBD2 | TRBJ2-5 | few | 17 | TRBV7-9 | CASRRVGLAGGGETQYF | TGTGCCAGCAGACGGGTTGGACTAGCGGGAGGCGGGGAGACCCAGTACTTC